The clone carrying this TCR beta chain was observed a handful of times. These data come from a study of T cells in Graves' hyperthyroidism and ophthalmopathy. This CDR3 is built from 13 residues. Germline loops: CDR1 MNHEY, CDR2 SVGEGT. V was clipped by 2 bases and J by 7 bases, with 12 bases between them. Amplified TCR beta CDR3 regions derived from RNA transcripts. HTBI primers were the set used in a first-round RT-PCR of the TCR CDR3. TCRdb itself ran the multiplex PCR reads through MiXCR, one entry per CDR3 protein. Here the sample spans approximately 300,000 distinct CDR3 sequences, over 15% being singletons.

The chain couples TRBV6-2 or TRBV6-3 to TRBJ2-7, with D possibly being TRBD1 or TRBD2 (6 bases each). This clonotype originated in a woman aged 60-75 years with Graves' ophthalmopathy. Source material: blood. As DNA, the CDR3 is TGTGCCAGCAGTTACAAGCAGGGGAGGGAGCAGTACTTC. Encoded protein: CASSYKQGREQYF.